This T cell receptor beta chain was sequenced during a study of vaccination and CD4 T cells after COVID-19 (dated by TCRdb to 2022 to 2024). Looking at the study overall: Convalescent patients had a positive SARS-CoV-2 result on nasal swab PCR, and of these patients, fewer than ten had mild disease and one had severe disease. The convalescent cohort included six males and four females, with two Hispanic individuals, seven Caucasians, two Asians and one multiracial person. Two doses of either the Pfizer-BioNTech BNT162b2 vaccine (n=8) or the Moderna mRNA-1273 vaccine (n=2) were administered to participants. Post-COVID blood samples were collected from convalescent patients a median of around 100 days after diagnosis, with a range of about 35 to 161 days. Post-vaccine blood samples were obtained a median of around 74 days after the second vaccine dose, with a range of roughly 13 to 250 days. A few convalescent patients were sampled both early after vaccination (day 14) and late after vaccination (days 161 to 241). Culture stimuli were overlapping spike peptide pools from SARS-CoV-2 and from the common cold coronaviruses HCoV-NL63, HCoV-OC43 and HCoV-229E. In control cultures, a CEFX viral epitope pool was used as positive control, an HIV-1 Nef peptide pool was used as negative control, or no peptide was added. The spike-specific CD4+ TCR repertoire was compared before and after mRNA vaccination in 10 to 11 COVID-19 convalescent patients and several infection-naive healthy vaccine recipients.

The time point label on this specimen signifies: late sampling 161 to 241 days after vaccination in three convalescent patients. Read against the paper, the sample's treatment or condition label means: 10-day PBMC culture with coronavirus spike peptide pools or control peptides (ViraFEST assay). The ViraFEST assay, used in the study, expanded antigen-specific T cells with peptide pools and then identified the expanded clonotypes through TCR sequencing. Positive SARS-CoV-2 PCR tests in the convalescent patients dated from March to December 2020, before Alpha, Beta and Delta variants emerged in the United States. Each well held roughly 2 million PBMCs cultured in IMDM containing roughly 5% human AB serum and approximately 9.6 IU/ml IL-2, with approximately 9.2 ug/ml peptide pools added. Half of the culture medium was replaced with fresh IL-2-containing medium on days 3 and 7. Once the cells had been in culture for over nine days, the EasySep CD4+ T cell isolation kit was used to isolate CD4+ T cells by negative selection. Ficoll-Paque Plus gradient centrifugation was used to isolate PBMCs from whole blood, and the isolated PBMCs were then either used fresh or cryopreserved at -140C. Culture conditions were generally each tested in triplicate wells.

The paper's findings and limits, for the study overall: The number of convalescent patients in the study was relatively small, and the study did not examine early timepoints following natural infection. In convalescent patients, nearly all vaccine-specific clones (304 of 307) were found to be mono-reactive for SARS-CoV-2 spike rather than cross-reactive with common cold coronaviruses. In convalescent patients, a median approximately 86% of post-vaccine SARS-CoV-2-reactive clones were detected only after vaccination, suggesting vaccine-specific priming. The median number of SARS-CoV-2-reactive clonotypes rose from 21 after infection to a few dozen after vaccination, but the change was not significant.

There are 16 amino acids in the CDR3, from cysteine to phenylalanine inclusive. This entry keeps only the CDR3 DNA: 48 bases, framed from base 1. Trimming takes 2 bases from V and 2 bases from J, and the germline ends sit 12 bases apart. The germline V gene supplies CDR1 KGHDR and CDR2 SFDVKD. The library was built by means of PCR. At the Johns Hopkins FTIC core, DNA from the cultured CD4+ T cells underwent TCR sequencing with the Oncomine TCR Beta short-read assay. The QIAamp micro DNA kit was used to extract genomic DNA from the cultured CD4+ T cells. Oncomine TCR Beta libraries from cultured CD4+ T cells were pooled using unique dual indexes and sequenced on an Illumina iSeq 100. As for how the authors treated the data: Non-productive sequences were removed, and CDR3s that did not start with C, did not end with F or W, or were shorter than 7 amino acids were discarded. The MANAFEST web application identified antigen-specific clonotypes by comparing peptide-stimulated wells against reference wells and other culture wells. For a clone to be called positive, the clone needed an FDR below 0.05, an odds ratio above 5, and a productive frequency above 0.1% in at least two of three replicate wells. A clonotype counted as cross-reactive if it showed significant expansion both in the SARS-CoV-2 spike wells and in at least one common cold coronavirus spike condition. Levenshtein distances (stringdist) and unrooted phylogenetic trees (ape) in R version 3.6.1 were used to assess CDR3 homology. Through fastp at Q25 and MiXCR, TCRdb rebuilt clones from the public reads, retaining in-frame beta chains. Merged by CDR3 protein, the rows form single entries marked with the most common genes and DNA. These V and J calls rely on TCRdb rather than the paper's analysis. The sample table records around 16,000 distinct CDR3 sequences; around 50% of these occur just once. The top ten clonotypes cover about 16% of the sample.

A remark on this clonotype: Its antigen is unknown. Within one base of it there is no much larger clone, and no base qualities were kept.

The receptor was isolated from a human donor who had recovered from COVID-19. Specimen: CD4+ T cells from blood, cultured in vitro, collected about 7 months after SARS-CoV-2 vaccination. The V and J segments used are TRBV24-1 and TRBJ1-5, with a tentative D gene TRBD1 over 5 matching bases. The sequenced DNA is TGTGCCACCAGTGATTCGTCAGGGTGGGGCAATCAGCCCCAGCATTTT. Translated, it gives CATSDSSGWGNQPQHF.